These T cell receptor beta chains were read from a single sample in a study of PD-1 blockade in classical Hodgkin lymphoma. Sequencing used immunoSEQ multiplex PCR; TCRdb keeps in-frame clones, though not all of them. Of 53,000 or so clones listed, roughly 80% were seen once; the top ten hold roughly 15%. The input for sequencing was peripheral blood mononuclear cells (PBMCs), taken at baseline. Receptor source: a human donor with classical Hodgkin lymphoma. The CDR3 runs from the conserved cysteine through the conserved F or W.

v_gene,j_gene,CDR3aa
TRBV7-9,TRBJ1-1,CASSFEGVEAFF
TRBV5-4,TRBJ1-3,CASSLISGNTIYF
TRBV5-1,TRBJ2-3,CASSRRTGDSPTDTQYF
TRBV27,TRBJ1-6,CASSSTWDGDSPLHF
TRBV4-1,TRBJ1-1,CASSQDFRQGASEAFF
TRBV19,TRBJ1-2,CASTSDRFAGYTF
TRBV4-3,TRBJ2-7,CASSQEPWERESYEQYF
TRBV2,TRBJ1-2,CASSADRVGYTF
TRBV7-6,TRBJ2-2,CASSRQGGTGELFF
TRBV4-2,TRBJ2-3,CASSQGREGSDTQYF
TRBV5-4,TRBJ2-1,CASSLTSAYYNEQFF
TRBV9,TRBJ2-1,CASSTHRGLIDNEQFF
TRBV25-1,TRBJ1-1,CASSESFQEAFF
TRBV5-1,TRBJ2-7,CASSLRAGFGNEQYF
TRBV21-1,TRBJ2-2,CATIGAGADTGELFF
TRBV29-1,TRBJ2-3,CSARLQGADTQYF